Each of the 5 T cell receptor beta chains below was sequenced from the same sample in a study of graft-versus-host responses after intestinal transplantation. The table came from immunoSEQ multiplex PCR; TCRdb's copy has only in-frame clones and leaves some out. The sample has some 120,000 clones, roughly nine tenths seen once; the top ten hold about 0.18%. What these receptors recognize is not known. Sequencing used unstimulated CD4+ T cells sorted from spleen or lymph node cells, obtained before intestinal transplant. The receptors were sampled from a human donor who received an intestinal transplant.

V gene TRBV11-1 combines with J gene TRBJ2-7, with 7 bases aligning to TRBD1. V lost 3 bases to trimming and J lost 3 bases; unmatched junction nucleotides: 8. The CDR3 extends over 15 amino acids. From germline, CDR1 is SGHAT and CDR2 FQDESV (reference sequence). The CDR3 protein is CASSLTRGTVYEQYF. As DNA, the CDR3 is TGTGCCAGCAGCTTGACCAGGGGGACAGTCTACGAGCAGTACTTC.

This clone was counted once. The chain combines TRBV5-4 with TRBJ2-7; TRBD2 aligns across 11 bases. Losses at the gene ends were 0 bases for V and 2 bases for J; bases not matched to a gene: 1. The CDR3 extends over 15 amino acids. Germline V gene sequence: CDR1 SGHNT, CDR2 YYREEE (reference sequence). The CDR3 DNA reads TGTGCCAGCAGCTTGGCTAGCGGGGGGCCCTACGAGCAGTACTTC. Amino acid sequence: CASSLASGGPYEQYF.

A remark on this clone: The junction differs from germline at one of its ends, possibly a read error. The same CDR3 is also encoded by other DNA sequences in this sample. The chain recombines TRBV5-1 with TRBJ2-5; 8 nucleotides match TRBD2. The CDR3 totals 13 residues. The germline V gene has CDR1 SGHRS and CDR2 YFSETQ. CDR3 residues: CASTRGGEETQYF. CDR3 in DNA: TGCGCCAGCACACGGGGGGGCGAAGAGACTCAGTACTTC.

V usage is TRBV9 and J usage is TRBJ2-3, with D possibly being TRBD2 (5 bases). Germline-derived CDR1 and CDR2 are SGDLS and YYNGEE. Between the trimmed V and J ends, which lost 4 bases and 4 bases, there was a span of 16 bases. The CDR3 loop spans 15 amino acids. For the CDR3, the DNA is TGTGCCAGCAGCACCGGAGGCATGTCGGCAGATACGCAGTATTTT. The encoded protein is CASSTGGMSADTQYF.

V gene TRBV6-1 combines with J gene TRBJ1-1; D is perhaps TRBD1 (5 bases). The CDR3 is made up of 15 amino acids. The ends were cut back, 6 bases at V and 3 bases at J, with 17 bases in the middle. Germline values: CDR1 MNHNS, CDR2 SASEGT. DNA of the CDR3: TGTGCCAGCAGGTTGGGACCCTGGGGGGACACTGAAGCTTTCTTT. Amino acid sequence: CASRLGPWGDTEAFF.